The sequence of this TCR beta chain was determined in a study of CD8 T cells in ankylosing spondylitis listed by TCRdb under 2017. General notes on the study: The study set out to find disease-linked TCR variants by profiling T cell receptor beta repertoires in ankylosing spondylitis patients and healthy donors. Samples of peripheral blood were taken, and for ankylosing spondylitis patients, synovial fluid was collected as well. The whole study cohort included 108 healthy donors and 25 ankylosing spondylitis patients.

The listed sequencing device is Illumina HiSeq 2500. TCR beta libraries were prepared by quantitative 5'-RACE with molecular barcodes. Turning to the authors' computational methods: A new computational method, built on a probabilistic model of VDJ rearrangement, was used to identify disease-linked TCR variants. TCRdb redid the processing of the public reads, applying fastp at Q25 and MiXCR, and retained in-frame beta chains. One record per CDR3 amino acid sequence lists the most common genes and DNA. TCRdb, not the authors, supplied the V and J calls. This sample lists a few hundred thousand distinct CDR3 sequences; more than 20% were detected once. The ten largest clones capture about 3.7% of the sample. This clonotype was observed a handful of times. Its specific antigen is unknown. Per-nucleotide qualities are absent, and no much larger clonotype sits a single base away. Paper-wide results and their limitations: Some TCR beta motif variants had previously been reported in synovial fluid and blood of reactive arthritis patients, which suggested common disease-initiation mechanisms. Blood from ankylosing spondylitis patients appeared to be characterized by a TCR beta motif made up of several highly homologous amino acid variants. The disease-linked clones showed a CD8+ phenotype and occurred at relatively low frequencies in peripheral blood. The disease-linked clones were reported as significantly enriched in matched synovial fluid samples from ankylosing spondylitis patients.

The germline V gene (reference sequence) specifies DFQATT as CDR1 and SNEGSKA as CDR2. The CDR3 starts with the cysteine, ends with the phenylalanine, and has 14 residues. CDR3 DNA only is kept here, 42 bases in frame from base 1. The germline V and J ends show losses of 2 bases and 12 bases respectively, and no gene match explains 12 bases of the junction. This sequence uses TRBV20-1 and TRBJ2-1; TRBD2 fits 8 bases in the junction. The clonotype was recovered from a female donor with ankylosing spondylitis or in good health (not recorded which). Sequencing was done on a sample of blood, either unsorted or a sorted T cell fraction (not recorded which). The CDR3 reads CSARPAGASRAQFF. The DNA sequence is TGCAGTGCTAGACCAGCGGGAGCTTCACGGGCGCAGTTCTTC.